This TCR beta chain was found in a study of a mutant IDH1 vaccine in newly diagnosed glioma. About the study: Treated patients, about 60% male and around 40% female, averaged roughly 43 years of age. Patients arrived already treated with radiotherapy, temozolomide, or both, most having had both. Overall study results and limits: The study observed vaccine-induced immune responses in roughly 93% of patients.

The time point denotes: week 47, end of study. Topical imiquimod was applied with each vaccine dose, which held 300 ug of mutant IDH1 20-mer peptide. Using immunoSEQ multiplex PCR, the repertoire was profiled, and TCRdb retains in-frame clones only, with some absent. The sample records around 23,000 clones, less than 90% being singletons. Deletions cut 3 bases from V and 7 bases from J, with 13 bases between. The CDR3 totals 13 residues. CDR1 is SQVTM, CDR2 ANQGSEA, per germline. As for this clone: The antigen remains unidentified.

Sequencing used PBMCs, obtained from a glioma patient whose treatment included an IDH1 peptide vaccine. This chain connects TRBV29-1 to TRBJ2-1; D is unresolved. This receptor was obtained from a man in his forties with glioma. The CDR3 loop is CSVDVSNGNEQFF. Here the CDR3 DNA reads TGCAGCGTTGATGTCTCTAACGGGAATGAGCAGTTCTTC.